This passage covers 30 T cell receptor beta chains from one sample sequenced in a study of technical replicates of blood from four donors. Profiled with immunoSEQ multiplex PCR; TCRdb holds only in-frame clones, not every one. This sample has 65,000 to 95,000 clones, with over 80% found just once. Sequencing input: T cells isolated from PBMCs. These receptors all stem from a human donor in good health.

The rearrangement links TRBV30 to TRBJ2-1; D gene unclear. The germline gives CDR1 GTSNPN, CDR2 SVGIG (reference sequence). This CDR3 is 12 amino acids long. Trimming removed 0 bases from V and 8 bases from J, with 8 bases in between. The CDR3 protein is CAWSVRYHEQFF. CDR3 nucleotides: TGTGCCTGGAGTGTACGGTACCATGAGCAGTTCTTC.

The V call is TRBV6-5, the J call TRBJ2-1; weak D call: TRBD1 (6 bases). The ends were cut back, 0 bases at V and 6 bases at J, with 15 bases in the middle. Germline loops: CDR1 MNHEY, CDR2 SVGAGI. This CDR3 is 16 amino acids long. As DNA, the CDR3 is TGTGCCAGCAGTTACTCACCGACAGGCATGATCAATGAGCAGTTCTTC. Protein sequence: CASSYSPTGMINEQFF.

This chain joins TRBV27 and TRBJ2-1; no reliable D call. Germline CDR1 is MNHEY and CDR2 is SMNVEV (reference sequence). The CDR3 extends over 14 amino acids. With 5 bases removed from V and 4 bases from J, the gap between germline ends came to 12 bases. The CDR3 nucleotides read TGTGCCAGCAGTCCCGGATTCGGGTACAATGAGCAGTTCTTC. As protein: CASSPGFGYNEQFF.

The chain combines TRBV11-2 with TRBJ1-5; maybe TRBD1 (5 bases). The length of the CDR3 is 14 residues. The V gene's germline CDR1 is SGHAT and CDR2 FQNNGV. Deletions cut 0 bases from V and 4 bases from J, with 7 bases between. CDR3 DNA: TGTGCCAGCAGCTTAGACAGGGCAAATCAGCCCCAGCATTTT. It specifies CASSLDRANQPQHF.

In DNA, the CDR3 is TGTGCCAGCAGCTTAGCGGGCGGGACAGGGGCACAGCCCCAGCATTTT. This translates into CASSLAGGTGAQPQHF. V and J are TRBV7-9 and TRBJ1-5; 10 nucleotides line up with TRBD1. This CDR3 has 16 amino acids. CDR1 is SEHNR and CDR2 is FQNEAQ in the germline V gene (reference sequence). V gave up 0 bases and J gave up 7 bases; unmatched junction bases: 6.

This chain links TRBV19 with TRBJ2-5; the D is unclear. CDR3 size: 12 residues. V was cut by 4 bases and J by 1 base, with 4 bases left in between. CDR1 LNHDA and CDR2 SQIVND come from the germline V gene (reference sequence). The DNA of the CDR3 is TGTGCCAGTAGTACGAGCCAAGAGACCCAGTACTTC. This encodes CASSTSQETQYF.

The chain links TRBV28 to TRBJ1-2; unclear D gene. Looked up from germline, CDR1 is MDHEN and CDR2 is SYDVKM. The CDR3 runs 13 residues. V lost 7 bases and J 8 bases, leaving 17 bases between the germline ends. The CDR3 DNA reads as TGTGCCAGCACCTCACGCAGAGGCAGCGGCTACACCTTC. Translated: CASTSRRGSGYTF.

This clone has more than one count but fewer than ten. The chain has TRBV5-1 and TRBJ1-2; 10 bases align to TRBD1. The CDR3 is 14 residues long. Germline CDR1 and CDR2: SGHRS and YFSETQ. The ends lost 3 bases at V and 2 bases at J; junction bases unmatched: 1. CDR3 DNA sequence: TGCGCCAGCAGCTCGGACAGGGGGAACTATGGCTACACCTTC. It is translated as CASSSDRGNYGYTF.

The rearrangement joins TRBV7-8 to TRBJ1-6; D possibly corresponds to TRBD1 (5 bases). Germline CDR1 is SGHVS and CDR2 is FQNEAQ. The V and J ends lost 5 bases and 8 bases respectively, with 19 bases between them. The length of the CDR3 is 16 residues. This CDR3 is CASSPRVSGEDSPLHF. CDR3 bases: TGTGCCAGCAGCCCCCGTGTGTCGGGGGAGGATTCACCCCTCCACTTT.

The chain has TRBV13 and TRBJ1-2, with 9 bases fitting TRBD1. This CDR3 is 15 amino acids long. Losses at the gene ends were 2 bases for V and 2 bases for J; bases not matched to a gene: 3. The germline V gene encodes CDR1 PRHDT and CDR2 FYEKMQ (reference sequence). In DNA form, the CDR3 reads TGTGCCAGCAGCTTAAAGGGACAGGGAAACTATGGCTACACCTTC. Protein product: CASSLKGQGNYGYTF.

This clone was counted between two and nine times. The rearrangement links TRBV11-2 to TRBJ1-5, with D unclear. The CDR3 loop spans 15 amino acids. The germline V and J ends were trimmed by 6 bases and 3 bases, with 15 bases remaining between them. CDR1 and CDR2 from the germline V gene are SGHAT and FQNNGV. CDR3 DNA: TGTGCCAGCAGTCTCGACAACTTACACAATCAGCCCCAGCATTTT. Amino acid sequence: CASSLDNLHNQPQHF. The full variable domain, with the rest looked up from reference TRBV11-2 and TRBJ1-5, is EAGVAQSPRYKIIEKRQSVAFWCNPISGHATLYWYQQILGQGPKLLIQFQNNGVVDDSQLPKDRFSAERLKGVDSTLKIQPAKLEDSAVYLCASSLDNLHNQPQHFGDGTRLSIL.

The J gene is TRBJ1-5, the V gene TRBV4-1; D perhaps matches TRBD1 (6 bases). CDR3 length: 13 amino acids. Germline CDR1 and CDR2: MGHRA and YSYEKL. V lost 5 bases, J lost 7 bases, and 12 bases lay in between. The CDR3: CASSAGARQPQHF. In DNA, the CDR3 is TGCGCCAGCAGCGCAGGGGCTCGGCAGCCCCAGCATTTT.

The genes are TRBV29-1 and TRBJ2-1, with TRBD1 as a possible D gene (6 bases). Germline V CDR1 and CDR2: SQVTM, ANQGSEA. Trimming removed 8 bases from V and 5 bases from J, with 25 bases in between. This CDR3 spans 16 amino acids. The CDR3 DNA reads TGCAGCTCTCGTCTGGGCGTAGGGGGTTATAACAATGAGCAGTTCTTC. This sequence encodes CSSRLGVGGYNNEQFF.

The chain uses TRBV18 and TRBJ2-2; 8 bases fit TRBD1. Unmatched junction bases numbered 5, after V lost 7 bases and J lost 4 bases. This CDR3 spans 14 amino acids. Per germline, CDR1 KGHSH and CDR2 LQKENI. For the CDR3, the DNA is TGTGCCAGCTACCGTGGACAGGGCACCGGGGAGCTGTTTTTT. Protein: CASYRGQGTGELFF.

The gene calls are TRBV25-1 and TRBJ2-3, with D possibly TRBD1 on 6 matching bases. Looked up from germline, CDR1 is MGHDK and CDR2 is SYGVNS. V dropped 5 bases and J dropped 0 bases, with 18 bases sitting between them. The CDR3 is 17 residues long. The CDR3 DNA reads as TGTGCCAGCAGTTTAGGGCGGACAGTGTCTAGCACAGATACGCAGTATTTT. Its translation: CASSLGRTVSSTDTQYF.

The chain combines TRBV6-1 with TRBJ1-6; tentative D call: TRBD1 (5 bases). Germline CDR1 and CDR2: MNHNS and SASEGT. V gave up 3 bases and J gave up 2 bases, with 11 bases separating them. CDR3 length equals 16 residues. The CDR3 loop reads CASSDPRVAYNSPLHF. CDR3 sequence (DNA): TGTGCCAGCAGTGATCCCAGGGTGGCCTATAATTCACCCCTCCACTTT.

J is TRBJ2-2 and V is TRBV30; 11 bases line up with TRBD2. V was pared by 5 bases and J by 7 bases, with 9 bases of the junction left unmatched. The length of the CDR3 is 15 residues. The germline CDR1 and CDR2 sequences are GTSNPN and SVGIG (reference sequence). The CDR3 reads CAWGRLAGLLGELFF. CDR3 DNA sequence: TGTGCCTGGGGGAGACTAGCGGGACTACTCGGGGAGCTGTTTTTT.

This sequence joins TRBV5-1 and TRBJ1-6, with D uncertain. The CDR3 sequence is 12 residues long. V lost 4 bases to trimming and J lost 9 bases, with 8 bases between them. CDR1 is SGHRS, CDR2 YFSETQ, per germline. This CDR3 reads CASSSSGSPLHF. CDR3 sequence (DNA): TGCGCCAGCAGCAGTTCGGGTTCACCCCTCCACTTT.

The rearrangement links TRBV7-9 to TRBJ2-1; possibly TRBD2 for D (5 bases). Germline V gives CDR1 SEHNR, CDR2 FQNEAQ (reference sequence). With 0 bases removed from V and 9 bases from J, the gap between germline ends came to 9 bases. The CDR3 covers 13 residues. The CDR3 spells CASSLAPAGEQFF. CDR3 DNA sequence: TGTGCCAGCAGCTTAGCGCCGGCGGGTGAGCAGTTCTTC.

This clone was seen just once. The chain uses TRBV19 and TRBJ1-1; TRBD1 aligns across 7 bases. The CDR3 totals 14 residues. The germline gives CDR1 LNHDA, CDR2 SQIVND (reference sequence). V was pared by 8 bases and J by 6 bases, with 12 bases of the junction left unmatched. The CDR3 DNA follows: TGTGCCAGTGATCGACAGGGTACAAGCCCTGAAGCTTTCTTT. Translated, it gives CASDRQGTSPEAFF.

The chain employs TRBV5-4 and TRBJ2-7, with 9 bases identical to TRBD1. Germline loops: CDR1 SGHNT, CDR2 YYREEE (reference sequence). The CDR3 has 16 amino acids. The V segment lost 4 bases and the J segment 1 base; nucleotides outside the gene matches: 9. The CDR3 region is CASSPNPGTGSYEQYF. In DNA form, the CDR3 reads TGTGCCAGCAGCCCCAACCCCGGGACAGGGTCCTACGAGCAGTACTTC. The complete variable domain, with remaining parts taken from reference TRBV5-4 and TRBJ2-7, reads ETGVTQSPTHLIKTRGQQVTLRCSSQSGHNTVSWYQQALGQGPQFIFQYYREEENGRGNFPPRFSGLQFPNYSSELNVNALELDDSALYLCASSPNPGTGSYEQYFGPGTRLTVT.

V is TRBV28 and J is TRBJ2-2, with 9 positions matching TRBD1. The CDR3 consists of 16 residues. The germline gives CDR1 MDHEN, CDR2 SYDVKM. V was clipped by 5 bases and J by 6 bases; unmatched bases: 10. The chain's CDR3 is CASSPWDRAGPGELFF. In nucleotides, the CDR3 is TGTGCCAGCAGTCCTTGGGACAGGGCCGGCCCCGGGGAGCTGTTTTTT.

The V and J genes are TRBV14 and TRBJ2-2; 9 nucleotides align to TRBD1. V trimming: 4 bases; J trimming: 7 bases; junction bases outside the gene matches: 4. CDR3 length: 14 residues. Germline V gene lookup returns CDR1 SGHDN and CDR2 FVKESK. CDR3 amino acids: CASSPGQGYGELFF. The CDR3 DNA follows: TGTGCCAGCAGCCCGGGACAGGGATACGGGGAGCTGTTTTTT.

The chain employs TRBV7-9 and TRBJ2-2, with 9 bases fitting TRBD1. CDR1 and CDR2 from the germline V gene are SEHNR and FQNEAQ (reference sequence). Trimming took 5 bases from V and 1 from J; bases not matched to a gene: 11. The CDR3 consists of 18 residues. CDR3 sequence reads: CASSAWTGELKNTGELFF. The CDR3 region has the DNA TGTGCCAGCAGCGCTTGGACAGGGGAATTGAAGAACACCGGGGAGCTGTTTTTT.

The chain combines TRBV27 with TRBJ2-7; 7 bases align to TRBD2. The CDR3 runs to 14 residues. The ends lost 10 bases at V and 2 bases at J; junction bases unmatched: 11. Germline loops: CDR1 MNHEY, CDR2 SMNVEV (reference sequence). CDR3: CATGGGLATYEQYF. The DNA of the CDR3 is TGTGCCACTGGGGGGGGACTTGCAACCTACGAGCAGTACTTC.

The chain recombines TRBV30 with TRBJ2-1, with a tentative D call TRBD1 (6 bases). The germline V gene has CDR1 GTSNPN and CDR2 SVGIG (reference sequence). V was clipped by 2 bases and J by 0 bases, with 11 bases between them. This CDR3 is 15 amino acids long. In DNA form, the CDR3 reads TGTGCCTGGAGTCCAGGGGCTAGCTCCTACAATGAGCAGTTCTTC. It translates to CAWSPGASSYNEQFF.

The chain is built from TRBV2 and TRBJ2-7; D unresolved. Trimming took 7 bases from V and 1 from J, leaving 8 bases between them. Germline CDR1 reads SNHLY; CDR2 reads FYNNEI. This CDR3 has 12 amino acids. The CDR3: CASIYGSYEQYF. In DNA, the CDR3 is TGTGCCAGCATTTACGGGTCCTACGAGCAGTACTTC.

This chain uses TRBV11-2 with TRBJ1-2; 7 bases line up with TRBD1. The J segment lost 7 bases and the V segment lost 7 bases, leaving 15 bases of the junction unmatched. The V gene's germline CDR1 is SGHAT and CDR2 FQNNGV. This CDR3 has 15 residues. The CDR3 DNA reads TGTGCCAGCACAGACAGGGCCCGCCATCCAGGTGGCTACACCTTC. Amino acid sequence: CASTDRARHPGGYTF.

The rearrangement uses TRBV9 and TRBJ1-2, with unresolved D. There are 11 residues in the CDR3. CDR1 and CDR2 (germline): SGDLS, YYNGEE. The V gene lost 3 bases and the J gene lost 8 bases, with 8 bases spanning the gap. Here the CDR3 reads CASSDGLGYTF. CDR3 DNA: TGTGCCAGCAGCGACGGACTGGGCTACACCTTC.

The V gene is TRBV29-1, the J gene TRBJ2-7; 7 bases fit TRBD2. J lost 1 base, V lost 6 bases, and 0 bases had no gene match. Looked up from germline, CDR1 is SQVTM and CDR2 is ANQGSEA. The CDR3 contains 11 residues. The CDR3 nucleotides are TGCAGCGTGGGACTATCCTACGAGCAGTACTTC. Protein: CSVGLSYEQYF.